This is a list of T cell receptor beta chains from one sample in a study of T cell repertoires in cytomegalovirus infection. TCRdb reanalysed the reads using MiXCR and keeps one entry per CDR3 protein. The sample includes fewer than 200,000 distinct CDR3 sequences, approximately 19% seen only once; the top ten take 2.5% to 3%. Material: PBMCs. Receptors were obtained from a human donor in good health (CMV status not recorded). Some clones in this sample may be carry-over from other donors' samples. Each CDR3 is given with its conserved first and last residue. A D gene is named only where the DNA matches it firmly. Clone sizes are given selectively: once, few, many, or a class where the clone is expanded.

clone_size: few; j_call: TRBJ2-3; v_call: TRBV12-3/TRBV12-4; d_call: NA; cdr3_aa: CASSPGPKSTDTQYF; cdr3_nt: TGTGCCAGCAGCCCCGGACCGAAGAGCACAGATACGCAGTATTTT
clone_size: few; j_call: TRBJ2-7; v_call: TRBV6-2/TRBV6-3; d_call: NA; cdr3_aa: CASSSTLVIYEQYF; cdr3_nt: TGTGCCAGCAGTTCTACACTCGTTATCTACGAGCAGTACTTC
clone_size: NA; j_call: TRBJ2-7; v_call: TRBV6-5; d_call: TRBD1; cdr3_aa: CASSYSTTGRNEQYF; cdr3_nt: TGTGCCAGCAGTTACTCGACGACAGGGCGGAACGAGCAGTACTTC
clone_size: few; j_call: TRBJ1-5; v_call: TRBV2; d_call: NA; cdr3_aa: CASSGLGSSNQPQHF; cdr3_nt: TGTGCCAGCAGTGGGTTAGGGAGTAGCAATCAGCCCCAGCATTTT
clone_size: few; j_call: TRBJ2-3; v_call: TRBV20-1; d_call: NA; cdr3_aa: CTGQEGSDTQYF; cdr3_nt: TGCACCGGCCAGGAGGGCTCAGATACGCAGTATTTT
clone_size: few; j_call: TRBJ1-4; v_call: TRBV12-3/TRBV12-4; d_call: NA; cdr3_aa: CASSFRGEEKLFF; cdr3_nt: TGTGCCAGCAGTTTCCGGGGGGAGGAAAAACTGTTTTTT
clone_size: many; j_call: TRBJ2-2; v_call: TRBV5-1; d_call: NA; cdr3_aa: CASSLGPNTGELFF; cdr3_nt: TGCGCCAGCAGTCTGGGACCGAACACCGGGGAGCTGTTTTTT
clone_size: few; j_call: TRBJ1-6; v_call: TRBV7-2; d_call: NA; cdr3_aa: CASSLSATHSPLHF; cdr3_nt: TGTGCCAGCAGCTTATCGGCCACGCATTCACCCCTCCACTTT
clone_size: NA; j_call: TRBJ2-7; v_call: TRBV7-2; d_call: TRBD1; cdr3_aa: CASSTRDSYEQYF; cdr3_nt: TGTGCCAGCAGCACCCGGGACAGCTACGAGCAGTACTTC
clone_size: few; j_call: TRBJ2-3; v_call: TRBV7-3; d_call: NA; cdr3_aa: CASSLGPSDTQYF; cdr3_nt: TGTGCCAGCAGCTTGGGACCATCAGATACGCAGTATTTT
clone_size: NA; j_call: TRBJ2-3; v_call: TRBV20-1; d_call: NA; cdr3_aa: CSATPPDRDYTDTQYF; cdr3_nt: TGCAGTGCTACCCCACCCGACAGGGACTACACAGATACGCAGTATTTT
clone_size: many; j_call: TRBJ2-5; v_call: TRBV7-2; d_call: TRBD2; cdr3_aa: CASSLGVSGGAETQYF; cdr3_nt: TGTGCCAGCAGCTTGGGAGTTAGCGGGGGGGCAGAGACCCAGTACTTC
clone_size: NA; j_call: TRBJ2-5; v_call: TRBV3-1; d_call: TRBD1; cdr3_aa: CASSQVMTGLQETQYF; cdr3_nt: TGTGCCAGCAGCCAAGTCATGACAGGGCTCCAAGAGACCCAGTACTTC
clone_size: few; j_call: TRBJ1-1; v_call: TRBV5-6; d_call: TRBD1; cdr3_aa: CASSVGQGETEAFF; cdr3_nt: TGTGCCAGCAGCGTAGGACAGGGGGAAACTGAAGCTTTCTTT
clone_size: once; j_call: TRBJ2-5; v_call: TRBV10-3; d_call: TRBD1; cdr3_aa: CAISGGTVQETQYF; cdr3_nt: TGTGCCATCAGCGGTGGGACAGTCCAAGAGACCCAGTACTTC
clone_size: NA; j_call: TRBJ1-2; v_call: TRBV9; d_call: TRBD1; cdr3_aa: CASSALFGTGPDGYTF; cdr3_nt: TGTGCCAGCAGTGCTCTGTTCGGGACAGGTCCCGATGGCTACACCTTC
clone_size: NA; j_call: TRBJ1-1; v_call: TRBV28; d_call: NA; cdr3_aa: CASVLRTEAFF; cdr3_nt: TGTGCCAGCGTCTTAAGGACTGAAGCTTTCTTT
clone_size: few; j_call: TRBJ2-1; v_call: TRBV9; d_call: TRBD2; cdr3_aa: CASSVASGRADEQFF; cdr3_nt: TGTGCCAGCAGCGTAGCTAGCGGGAGGGCCGACGAGCAGTTCTTC
clone_size: NA; j_call: TRBJ1-5; v_call: TRBV6-6; d_call: NA; cdr3_aa: CASSRGLGSNQPQHF; cdr3_nt: TGTGCCAGCAGCCGGGGACTTGGGAGCAATCAGCCCCAGCATTTT
clone_size: few; j_call: TRBJ1-1; v_call: TRBV12-3/TRBV12-4; d_call: NA; cdr3_aa: CASTLLGRANTEAFF; cdr3_nt: TGTGCCAGCACCCTTCTCGGGAGGGCGAACACTGAAGCTTTCTTT
clone_size: NA; j_call: TRBJ2-1; v_call: TRBV19; d_call: TRBD1; cdr3_aa: CASSLGTGADNEQFF; cdr3_nt: TGTGCCAGTAGTTTAGGGACAGGGGCAGACAATGAGCAGTTCTTC
clone_size: NA; j_call: TRBJ2-7; v_call: TRBV7-9; d_call: NA; cdr3_aa: CASEANLGSSYEQYF; cdr3_nt: TGTGCCAGCGAAGCGAATCTGGGAAGCTCCTACGAGCAGTACTTC
clone_size: NA; j_call: TRBJ1-2; v_call: TRBV28; d_call: NA; cdr3_aa: CASRPAAGYTF; cdr3_nt: TGTGCCAGCAGGCCCGCGGCTGGCTACACCTTC
clone_size: NA; j_call: TRBJ2-6; v_call: TRBV7-6; d_call: NA; cdr3_aa: CASSSQGLSSGANVLTF; cdr3_nt: TGTGCCAGCAGCTCACAGGGTTTAAGCTCTGGGGCCAACGTCCTGACTTTC
clone_size: few; j_call: TRBJ1-6; v_call: TRBV6-1; d_call: TRBD1; cdr3_aa: CASRDRADYSPLHF; cdr3_nt: TGTGCCAGCAGAGACAGGGCGGACTATTCACCCCTCCACTTT
clone_size: NA; j_call: TRBJ2-3; v_call: TRBV5-4; d_call: NA; cdr3_aa: CASSYHTDTQYF; cdr3_nt: TGTGCCAGCAGCTACCACACAGATACGCAGTATTTT
clone_size: few; j_call: TRBJ2-3; v_call: TRBV19; d_call: NA; cdr3_aa: CASSMAVTSTDTQYF; cdr3_nt: TGTGCCAGTAGTATGGCGGTGACTAGCACAGATACGCAGTATTTT
clone_size: many; j_call: TRBJ2-2; v_call: TRBV7-2; d_call: TRBD2; cdr3_aa: CASRGAAGAGELFF; cdr3_nt: TGTGCCAGCAGGGGGGCAGCGGGAGCCGGGGAGCTGTTTTTT
clone_size: few; j_call: TRBJ2-7; v_call: TRBV19; d_call: NA; cdr3_aa: CASSRQDSYEQYF; cdr3_nt: TGTGCCAGTAGTAGACAGGACTCCTACGAGCAGTACTTC
clone_size: many; j_call: TRBJ1-4; v_call: TRBV7-9; d_call: NA; cdr3_aa: CASSSPPRGLVNEKLFF; cdr3_nt: TGTGCCAGCAGCTCCCCCCCCCGGGGGTTAGTGAATGAAAAACTGTTTTTT
clone_size: NA; j_call: TRBJ2-3; v_call: TRBV27; d_call: NA; cdr3_aa: CASSLRETDTQYF; cdr3_nt: TGTGCCAGCAGTTTAAGAGAAACAGATACGCAGTATTTT
clone_size: NA; j_call: TRBJ2-7; v_call: TRBV23-1; d_call: NA; cdr3_aa: CASSPDATDHYEQYF; cdr3_nt: TGCGCCAGCAGTCCCGACGCGACAGACCACTACGAGCAGTACTTC
clone_size: few; j_call: TRBJ1-5; v_call: TRBV12-3/TRBV12-4; d_call: NA; cdr3_aa: CASSLSPRGRNQPQHF; cdr3_nt: TGTGCCAGCAGTTTAAGTCCCCGGGGCCGAAATCAGCCCCAGCATTTT
clone_size: many; j_call: TRBJ2-1; v_call: TRBV7-8; d_call: TRBD2; cdr3_aa: CASSPPSGSSSYNEQFF; cdr3_nt: TGTGCCAGCAGCCCACCTAGCGGGAGTAGCTCCTACAATGAGCAGTTCTTC
clone_size: few; j_call: TRBJ2-7; v_call: TRBV7-6; d_call: TRBD1; cdr3_aa: CASSSRDRGPSYEQYF; cdr3_nt: TGTGCCAGCAGCTCCCGGGACAGGGGACCCTCCTACGAGCAGTACTTC
clone_size: NA; j_call: TRBJ1-2; v_call: TRBV5-4; d_call: TRBD1; cdr3_aa: CASSVDRDGYGYTF; cdr3_nt: TGTGCCAGCAGCGTGGACAGGGATGGCTATGGCTACACCTTC
clone_size: many; j_call: TRBJ2-7; v_call: TRBV28; d_call: NA; cdr3_aa: CASSFVSSYEQYF; cdr3_nt: TGTGCCAGCAGTTTTGTGAGTTCCTACGAGCAGTACTTC
clone_size: few; j_call: TRBJ1-1; v_call: TRBV7-9; d_call: NA; cdr3_aa: CASRPTGPGTEAFF; cdr3_nt: TGTGCCAGCAGGCCTACAGGACCCGGGACTGAAGCTTTCTTT
clone_size: few; j_call: TRBJ2-3; v_call: TRBV7-2; d_call: TRBD1; cdr3_aa: CASSSNRGTDTQYF; cdr3_nt: TGTGCCAGCAGCTCAAACAGGGGAACAGATACGCAGTATTTT
clone_size: NA; j_call: TRBJ1-4; v_call: TRBV7-9; d_call: NA; cdr3_aa: CASSVTGPNEKLFF; cdr3_nt: TGTGCCAGCAGCGTTACGGGGCCAAATGAAAAACTGTTTTTT
clone_size: NA; j_call: TRBJ2-5; v_call: TRBV7-2; d_call: TRBD2; cdr3_aa: CASSPPRGGSETQYF; cdr3_nt: TGTGCCAGCAGCCCCCCCCGAGGCGGGAGTGAGACCCAGTACTTC
clone_size: few; j_call: TRBJ2-5; v_call: TRBV6-5; d_call: TRBD2; cdr3_aa: CASSPLTSGAQETQYF; cdr3_nt: TGTGCCAGCAGTCCGTTGACTAGCGGGGCCCAAGAGACCCAGTACTTC
clone_size: NA; j_call: TRBJ2-2; v_call: TRBV5-1; d_call: NA; cdr3_aa: CASSSSGPNTGELFF; cdr3_nt: TGCGCCAGCAGCTCGTCCGGGCCCAACACCGGGGAGCTGTTTTTT
clone_size: NA; j_call: TRBJ2-7; v_call: TRBV7-9; d_call: TRBD1; cdr3_aa: CASTGQGGYEQYF; cdr3_nt: TGTGCCAGCACCGGACAGGGAGGCTACGAGCAGTACTTC
clone_size: NA; j_call: TRBJ1-2; v_call: TRBV19; d_call: NA; cdr3_aa: CASSAPGTGSNYGYTF; cdr3_nt: TGTGCCAGTAGTGCACCGGGAACAGGATCCAACTATGGCTACACCTTC
clone_size: few; j_call: TRBJ1-1; v_call: TRBV12-5; d_call: NA; cdr3_aa: CASGLTGRGEAFF; cdr3_nt: TGTGCTAGTGGTTTGACAGGTAGGGGTGAAGCTTTCTTT
clone_size: many; j_call: TRBJ2-1; v_call: TRBV7-6; d_call: TRBD1; cdr3_aa: CASSPGTALNEQFF; cdr3_nt: TGTGCCAGCAGCCCCGGGACAGCCCTTAATGAGCAGTTCTTC
clone_size: many; j_call: TRBJ2-3; v_call: TRBV7-2; d_call: NA; cdr3_aa: CASSLAGVISTDTQYF; cdr3_nt: TGTGCCAGCAGCTTAGCGGGAGTAATAAGCACAGATACGCAGTATTTT
clone_size: NA; j_call: TRBJ2-7; v_call: TRBV6-2/TRBV6-3; d_call: NA; cdr3_aa: CASSYSGIGYEQYF; cdr3_nt: TGTGCCAGCAGTTACTCCGGGATAGGCTACGAGCAGTACTTC
clone_size: few; j_call: TRBJ2-1; v_call: TRBV29-1; d_call: TRBD2; cdr3_aa: CSVRGGTSGYNEQFF; cdr3_nt: TGCAGCGTCCGGGGGGGGACTAGCGGGTACAATGAGCAGTTCTTC
clone_size: many; j_call: TRBJ1-6; v_call: TRBV7-9; d_call: NA; cdr3_aa: CASSVSLGGHSPLHF; cdr3_nt: TGTGCCAGCAGCGTTAGTCTGGGAGGGCATTCACCCCTCCACTTT
clone_size: NA; j_call: TRBJ2-2; v_call: TRBV6-2/TRBV6-3; d_call: NA; cdr3_aa: CASSSTANTGELFF; cdr3_nt: TGTGCCAGCAGCTCGACAGCGAACACCGGGGAGCTGTTTTTT
clone_size: few; j_call: TRBJ2-1; v_call: TRBV28; d_call: TRBD2; cdr3_aa: CASSLPGGSYNEQFF; cdr3_nt: TGTGCCAGCAGTTTACCGGGAGGGTCATACAATGAGCAGTTCTTC
clone_size: NA; j_call: TRBJ1-2; v_call: TRBV28; d_call: NA; cdr3_aa: CASHSGVAHGYTF; cdr3_nt: TGTGCCAGTCATTCCGGGGTTGCGCATGGCTACACCTTC
clone_size: NA; j_call: TRBJ1-6; v_call: TRBV19; d_call: NA; cdr3_aa: CASSIRAGQSPLHF; cdr3_nt: TGTGCCAGTAGTATTCGTGCAGGGCAATCACCCCTCCACTTT
clone_size: NA; j_call: TRBJ1-1; v_call: TRBV15; d_call: NA; cdr3_aa: CATSGQGSDTEAFF; cdr3_nt: TGTGCCACCAGCGGCCAGGGTTCCGACACTGAAGCTTTCTTT
clone_size: NA; j_call: TRBJ1-2; v_call: TRBV12-3/TRBV12-4; d_call: NA; cdr3_aa: CASSSGPSYGYTF; cdr3_nt: TGTGCCAGCAGCTCGGGACCGTCCTATGGCTACACCTTC